This paragraph reports one TCR beta chain. Its antigen is currently unknown. Assay: immunoSEQ multiplex PCR; the TCRdb copy retains only in-frame clones and omits some. The sample lists some 71,000 clones; 85% to 90% were seen once. This entry comes from a study of Tregs in tolerant kidney transplant recipients. Broader study findings: For some patients, primers changed over time, blocking nucleotide-level comparison.

The receptor was isolated from a human donor who received a combined kidney and bone marrow transplant. The sample in question was CD4+ T cells from blood, obtained before the transplant.

The CDR3 bases are TGTGCCAGCAGGGAAACAGTACAGGGGCTCCAAGAGACCCAGTACTTC. Its translation: CASRETVQGLQETQYF. V and J are TRBV6-1 and TRBJ2-5, with TRBD1 matching 7 bases. This CDR3 has 16 residues. Germline-derived CDR1 and CDR2 are MNHNS and SASEGT. Trimming at V came to 6 bases and at J to 1 base, leaving 11 bases not matched to a gene.